Here is one TCR beta chain with its context. What it recognizes is unknown. The data stem from a study of response to subunit inactivated influenza vaccine. TCRdb itself ran the RT-PCR reads through MiXCR, one entry per CDR3 protein. Here the sample spans approximately 530,000 distinct CDR3 sequences, about 8% being singletons. Trimming cost V 6 bases and J 3 bases, with 12 bases left between them. Germline CDR1 is MDHEN and CDR2 is SYDVKM. The CDR3 is made up of 13 amino acids. General study findings and limits: The authors suggested that few new T cells are recruited per seasonal influenza vaccination.

The sequence came from a man aged 45-69 years who received an inactivated influenza vaccine. The sample in question was PBMCs from blood, obtained about 24 months after vaccination. The chain joins TRBV28 to TRBJ2-7; tentatively, D is TRBD2 (6 bases). The CDR3 protein is CASRPGLIYEQYF. In nucleotides, the CDR3 is TGTGCCAGCAGGCCGGGACTGATCTACGAGCAGTACTTC. Combining the CDR3 with reference TRBV28 and TRBJ2-7 gives the whole variable domain DVKVTQSSRYLVKRTGEKVFLECVQDMDHENMFWYRQDPGLGLRLIYFSYDVKMKEKGDIPEGYSVSREKKERFSLILESASTNQTSMYLCASRPGLIYEQYFGPGTRLTVT.